The source of this TCR beta chain is a study of T cells in localized non-small cell lung cancer. General study results and limits: In the blood, greater T cell density corresponded to longer overall survival. Among the top 100 tumor clones, a median around 60 appeared in adjacent lung.

Clones were sequenced by immunoSEQ multiplex PCR, and TCRdb holds only the in-frame ones, with some missing. The table records about 33,000 clones, roughly 75% of them present only once. Details on this clone: Its cognate antigen is unknown.

The germline V gene encodes CDR1 KGHSH and CDR2 LQKENI. The V end lost 3 bases, the J end lost 0 bases, and 8 bases lay between the germline ends. This CDR3 spans 14 amino acids. The TCR comes from a male donor at least 60 years old with stage III squamous cell lung carcinoma. This chain links TRBV18 with TRBJ1-1; D might be TRBD1 (6 bases). The sequencing used peripheral blood, collected before any cancer treatment. The CDR3 DNA follows: TGTGCCAGCTCACCCGACAGGTTGAACACTGAAGCTTTCTTT. It is translated as CASSPDRLNTEAFF.